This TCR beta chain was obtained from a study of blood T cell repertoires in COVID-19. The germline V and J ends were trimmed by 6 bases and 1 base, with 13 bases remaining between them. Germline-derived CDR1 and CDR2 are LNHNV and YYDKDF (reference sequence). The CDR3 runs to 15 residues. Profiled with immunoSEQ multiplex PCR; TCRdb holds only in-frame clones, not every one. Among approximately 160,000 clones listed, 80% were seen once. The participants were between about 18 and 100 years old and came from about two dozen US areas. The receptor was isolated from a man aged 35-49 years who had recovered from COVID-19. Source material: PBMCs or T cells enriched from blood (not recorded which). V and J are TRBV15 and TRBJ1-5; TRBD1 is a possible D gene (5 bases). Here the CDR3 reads CATRVGRGSNQPQHF. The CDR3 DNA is TGTGCCACCAGGGTCGGCCGGGGGAGCAATCAGCCCCAGCATTTT.